The sequence of this T cell receptor (beta chain) was determined in a study of T cell responses to AZD1222 COVID-19 vaccine. The CDR3 covers 16 residues. V lost 2 bases and J lost 4, with 14 bases in between. Germline V CDR1 and CDR2: MNHEY, SMNVEV (reference sequence). The table came from immunoSEQ multiplex PCR; TCRdb's copy has only in-frame clones and leaves some out. Of about 120,000 clones listed, 90% were seen once; the top ten hold approximately 4.5%. The chain combines TRBV27 with TRBJ2-2, with D maybe TRBD1 (6 bases). Sequenced material: peripheral blood, taken on day 0 of MenACWY control vaccination. This TCR came from an adult in good health. For the CDR3, the DNA is TGTGCCAGCAGTTTAGGGGGCGGTTGGTTCACCGGGGAGCTGTTTTTT. Protein sequence: CASSLGGGWFTGELFF.